This TCR beta chain originates from a study of read filtering for tumor transcriptome and immune sequencing. Study outcomes and limitations: Sorted CD138-negative bone marrow cells were not purified T cells. In IR-seq, single-read clonotypes were roughly 80% of clonotypes but roughly 3.5% of reads.

At the time of active disease, bone marrow was collected from every patient. This clonotype has just a few counts. The antigen remains unidentified. This library used roughly 400 ng RNA and molecular barcoded adaptors spanning alpha/delta and beta/gamma chains. TCRdb reanalysed the reads using MiXCR and keeps one entry per CDR3 protein. The repertoire has approximately 62,000 distinct CDR3 sequences, around 20% of them found once; the top ten carry 9.5% to 13%. The CDR3 has 18 residues. Germline CDR1 reads SGHTA; CDR2 reads FQGNSA. V shed 1 base and J shed 0 bases, with 16 bases lying between them. This receptor was taken from a donor at least 40 years old with multiple myeloma. Source material: a population of CD138-negative cells sorted from bone marrow. The genes are TRBV7-2 and TRBJ1-5; D is ambiguous. The CDR3, as DNA: TGTGCCAGCAGCTTAGGAGATATTCAACAGCCTAGCAATCAGCCCCAGCATTTT. It codes for CASSLGDIQQPSNQPQHF.